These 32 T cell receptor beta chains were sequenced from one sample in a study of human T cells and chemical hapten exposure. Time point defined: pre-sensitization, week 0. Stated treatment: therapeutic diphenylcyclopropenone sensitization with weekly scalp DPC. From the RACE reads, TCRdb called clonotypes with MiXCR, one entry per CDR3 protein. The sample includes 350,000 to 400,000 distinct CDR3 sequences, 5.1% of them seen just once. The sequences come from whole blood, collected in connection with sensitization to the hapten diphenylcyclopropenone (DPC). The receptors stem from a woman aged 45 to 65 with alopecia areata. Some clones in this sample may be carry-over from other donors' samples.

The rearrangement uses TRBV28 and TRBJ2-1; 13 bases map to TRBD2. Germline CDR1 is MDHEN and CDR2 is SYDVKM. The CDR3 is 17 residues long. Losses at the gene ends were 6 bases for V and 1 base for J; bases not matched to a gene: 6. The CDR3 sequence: CASRTRTSGSSYNEQFF. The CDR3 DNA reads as TGTGCCAGCAGGACACGGACTAGCGGGAGTTCCTACAATGAGCAGTTCTTC.

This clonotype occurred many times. The CDR3 protein is CASSRGPRQEQYF. CDR3 DNA: TGCGCCAGCAGCCGAGGGCCGCGTCAAGAGCAGTACTTC. The V call is TRBV5-1, the J call TRBJ2-7, with D perhaps matching TRBD2 (5 bases). Germline V gene data show CDR1 as SGHRS and CDR2 as YFSETQ. The CDR3 runs 13 residues. V was pared by 4 bases and J by 7 bases, with 15 bases between.

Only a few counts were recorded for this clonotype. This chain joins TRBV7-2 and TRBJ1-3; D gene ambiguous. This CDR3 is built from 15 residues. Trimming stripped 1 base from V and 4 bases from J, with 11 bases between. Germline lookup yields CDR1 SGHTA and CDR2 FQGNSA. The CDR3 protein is CASSLDPGGGNTIYF. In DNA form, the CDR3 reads TGTGCCAGCAGCTTAGATCCGGGCGGCGGAAACACCATATATTTT.

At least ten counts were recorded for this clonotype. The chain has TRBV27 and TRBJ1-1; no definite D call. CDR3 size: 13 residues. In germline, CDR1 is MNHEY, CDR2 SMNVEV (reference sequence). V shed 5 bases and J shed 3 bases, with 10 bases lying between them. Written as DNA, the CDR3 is TGTGCCAGCAGTCATGTATGGGACACTGAAGCTTTCTTT. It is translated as CASSHVWDTEAFF.

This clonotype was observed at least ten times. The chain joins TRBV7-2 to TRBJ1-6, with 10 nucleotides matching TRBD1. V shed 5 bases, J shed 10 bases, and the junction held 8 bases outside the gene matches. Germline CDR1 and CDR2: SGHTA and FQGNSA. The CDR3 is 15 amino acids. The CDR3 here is CASSPEGQGWSPLHF. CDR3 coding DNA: TGTGCCAGCAGCCCCGAGGGACAGGGGTGGTCACCCCTCCACTTT.

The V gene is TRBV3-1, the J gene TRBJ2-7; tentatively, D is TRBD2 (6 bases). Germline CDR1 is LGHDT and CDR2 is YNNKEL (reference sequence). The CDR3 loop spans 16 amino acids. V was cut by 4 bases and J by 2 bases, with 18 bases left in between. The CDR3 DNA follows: TGTGCCAGCAGCCCCGGAGGGGCCCAGGGACCCTACGAGCAGTACTTC. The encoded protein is CASSPGGAQGPYEQYF.

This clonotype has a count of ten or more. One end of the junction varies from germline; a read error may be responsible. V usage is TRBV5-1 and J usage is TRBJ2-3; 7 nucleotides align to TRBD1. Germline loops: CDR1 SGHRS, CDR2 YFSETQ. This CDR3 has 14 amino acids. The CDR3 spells CASSPGTGTDTQYF. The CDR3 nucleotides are TGTGCCAGCAGTCCCGGGACAGGCACAGATACGCAGTATTTT.

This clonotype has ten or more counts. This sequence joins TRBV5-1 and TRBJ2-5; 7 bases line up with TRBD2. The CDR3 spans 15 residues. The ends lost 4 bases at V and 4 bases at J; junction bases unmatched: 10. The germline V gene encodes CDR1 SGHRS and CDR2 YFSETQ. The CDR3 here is CASSRSRSGIETQYF. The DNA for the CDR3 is TGCGCCAGCAGCCGTTCCCGGAGCGGGATAGAGACCCAGTACTTC.

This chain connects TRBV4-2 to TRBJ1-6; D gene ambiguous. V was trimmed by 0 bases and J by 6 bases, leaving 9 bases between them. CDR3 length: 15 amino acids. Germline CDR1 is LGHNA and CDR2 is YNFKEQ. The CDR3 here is CASSQEGFLNSPLHF. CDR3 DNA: TGTGCCAGCAGCCAAGAGGGATTTCTTAATTCACCCCTCCACTTT.

The CDR3 spells CSDGQPQETQYF. The CDR3 nucleotides read TGCAGCGATGGACAGCCCCAAGAGACCCAGTACTTC. The chain is built from TRBV29-1 and TRBJ2-5; tentative D call: TRBD1 (6 bases). CDR3 length: 12 amino acids. V lost 7 bases to trimming and J lost 1 base, with 10 bases between them. Germline V lookup: CDR1 SQVTM, CDR2 ANQGSEA.

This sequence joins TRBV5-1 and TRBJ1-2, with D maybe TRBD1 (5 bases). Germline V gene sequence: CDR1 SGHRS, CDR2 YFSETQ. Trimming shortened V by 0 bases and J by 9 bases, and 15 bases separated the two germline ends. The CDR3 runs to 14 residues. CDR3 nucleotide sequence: TGCGCCAGCAGCTTGGAATTTACGGGGGAGCGCTACACCTTC. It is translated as CASSLEFTGERYTF.

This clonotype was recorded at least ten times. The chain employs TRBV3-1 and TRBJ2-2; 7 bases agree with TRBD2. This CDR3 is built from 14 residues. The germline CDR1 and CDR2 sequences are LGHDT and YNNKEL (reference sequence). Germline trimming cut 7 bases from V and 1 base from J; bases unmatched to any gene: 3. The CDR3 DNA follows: TGTGCCAGCAAAGGCGGGAGGAACACCGGGGAGCTGTTTTTT. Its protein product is CASKGGRNTGELFF.

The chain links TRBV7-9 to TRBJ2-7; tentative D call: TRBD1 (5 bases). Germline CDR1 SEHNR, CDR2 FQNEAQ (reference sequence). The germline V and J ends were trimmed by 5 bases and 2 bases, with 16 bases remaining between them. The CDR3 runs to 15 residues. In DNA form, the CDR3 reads TGTGCCAGCAGCACTGCGGCAGGGTACACCTACGAGCAGTACTTC. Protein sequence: CASSTAAGYTYEQYF.

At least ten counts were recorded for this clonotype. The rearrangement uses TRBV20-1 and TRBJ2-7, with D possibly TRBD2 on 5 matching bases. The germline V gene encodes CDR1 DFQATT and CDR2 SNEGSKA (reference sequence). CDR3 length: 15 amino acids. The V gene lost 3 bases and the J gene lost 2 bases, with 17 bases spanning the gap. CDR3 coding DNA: TGCAGTGCTAGGGTGCCCGGAGGTTCCCCCTACGAGCAGTACTTC. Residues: CSARVPGGSPYEQYF.

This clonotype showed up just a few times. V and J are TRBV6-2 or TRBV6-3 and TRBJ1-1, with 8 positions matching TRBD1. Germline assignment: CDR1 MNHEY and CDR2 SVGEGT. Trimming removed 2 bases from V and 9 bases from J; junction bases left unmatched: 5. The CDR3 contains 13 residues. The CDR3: CASSYKDREKAFF. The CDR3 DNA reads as TGTGCCAGCAGTTACAAGGACAGGGAGAAAGCTTTCTTT.

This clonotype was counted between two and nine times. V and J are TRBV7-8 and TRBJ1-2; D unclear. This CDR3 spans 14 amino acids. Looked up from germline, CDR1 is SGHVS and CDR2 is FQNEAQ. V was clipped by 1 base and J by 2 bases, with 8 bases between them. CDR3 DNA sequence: TGTGCCAGCAGCTTAGAGTGGCTGAACTATGGCTACACCTTC. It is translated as CASSLEWLNYGYTF.

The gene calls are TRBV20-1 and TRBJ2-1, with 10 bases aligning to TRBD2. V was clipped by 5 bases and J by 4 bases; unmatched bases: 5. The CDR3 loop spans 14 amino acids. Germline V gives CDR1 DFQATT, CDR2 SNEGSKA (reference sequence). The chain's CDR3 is CSAQSGGVYNEQFF. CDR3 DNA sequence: TGCAGTGCTCAGAGCGGGGGGGTGTACAATGAGCAGTTCTTC.

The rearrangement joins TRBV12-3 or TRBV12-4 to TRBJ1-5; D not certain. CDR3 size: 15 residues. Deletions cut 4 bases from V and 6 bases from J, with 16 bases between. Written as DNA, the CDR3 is TGTGCCAGCAGTTGGGTCTTGGAACGGGGTCAGCCCCAGCATTTT. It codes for CASSWVLERGQPQHF.

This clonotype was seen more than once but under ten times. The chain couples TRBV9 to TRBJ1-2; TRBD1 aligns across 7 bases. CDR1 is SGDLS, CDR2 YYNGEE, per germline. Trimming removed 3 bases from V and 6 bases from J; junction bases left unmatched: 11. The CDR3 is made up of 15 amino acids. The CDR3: CASSAANRGPNGYTF. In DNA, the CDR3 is TGTGCCAGCAGCGCCGCCAACAGGGGCCCTAATGGCTACACCTTC. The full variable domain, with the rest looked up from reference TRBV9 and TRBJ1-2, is DSGVTQTPKHLITATGQRVTLRCSPRSGDLSVYWYQQSLDQGLQFLIQYYNGEERAKGNILERFSAQQFPDLHSELNLSSLELGDSALYFCASSAANRGPNGYTFGSGTRLTVV.

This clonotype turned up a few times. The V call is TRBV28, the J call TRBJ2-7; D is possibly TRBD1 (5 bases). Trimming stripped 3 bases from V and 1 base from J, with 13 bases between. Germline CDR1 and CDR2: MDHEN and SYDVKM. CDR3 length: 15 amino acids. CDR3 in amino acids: CASSFTQAFSYEQYF. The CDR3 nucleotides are TGTGCCAGCAGTTTTACACAGGCCTTTTCCTACGAGCAGTACTTC.

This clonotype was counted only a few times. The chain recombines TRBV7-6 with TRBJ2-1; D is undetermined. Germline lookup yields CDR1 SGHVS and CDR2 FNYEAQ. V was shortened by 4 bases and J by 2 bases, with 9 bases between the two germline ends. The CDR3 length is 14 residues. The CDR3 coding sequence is TGTGCCAGCAGCTCCTACGGTGCCTACAATGAGCAGTTCTTC. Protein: CASSSYGAYNEQFF.

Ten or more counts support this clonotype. The CDR3 DNA reads TGTGCCAGCAGTTTAATAGGGCCCTCCCAGCATTTT. It is translated as CASSLIGPSQHF. The chain carries TRBV28 and TRBJ1-5, with D unresolved. Germline V gene lookup returns CDR1 MDHEN and CDR2 SYDVKM. There are 12 residues in the CDR3. Trimming removed 2 bases from V and 11 bases from J, with 10 bases in between.

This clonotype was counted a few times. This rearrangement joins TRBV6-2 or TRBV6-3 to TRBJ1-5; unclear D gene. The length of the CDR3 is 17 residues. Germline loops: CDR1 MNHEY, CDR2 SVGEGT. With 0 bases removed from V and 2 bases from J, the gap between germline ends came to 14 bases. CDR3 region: CASSYSIRSQRNQPQHF. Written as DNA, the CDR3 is TGTGCCAGCAGTTACTCGATAAGGTCTCAACGCAATCAGCCCCAGCATTTT.

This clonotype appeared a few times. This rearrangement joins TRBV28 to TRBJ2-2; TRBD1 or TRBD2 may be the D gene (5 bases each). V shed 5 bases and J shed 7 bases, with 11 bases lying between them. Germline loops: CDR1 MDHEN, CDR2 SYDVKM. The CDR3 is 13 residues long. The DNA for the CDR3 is TGTGCCAGCAGTCCCCCGGGGCGCGGGGAGCTGTTTTTT. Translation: CASSPPGRGELFF.

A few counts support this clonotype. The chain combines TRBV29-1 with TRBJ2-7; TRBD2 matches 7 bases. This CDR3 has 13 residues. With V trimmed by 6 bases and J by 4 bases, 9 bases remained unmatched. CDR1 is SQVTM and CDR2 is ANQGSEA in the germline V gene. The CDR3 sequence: CSVGGGTRYEQYF. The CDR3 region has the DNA TGCAGCGTCGGGGGAGGGACTCGATACGAGCAGTACTTC.

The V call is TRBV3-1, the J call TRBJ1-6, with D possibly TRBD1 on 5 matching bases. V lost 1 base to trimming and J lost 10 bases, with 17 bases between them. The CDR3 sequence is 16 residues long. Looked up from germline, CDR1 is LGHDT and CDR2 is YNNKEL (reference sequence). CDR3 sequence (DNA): TGTGCCAGCAGCCAAGCGGCGACGGCCGGGGGATCACCCCTCCACTTT. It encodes CASSQAATAGGSPLHF. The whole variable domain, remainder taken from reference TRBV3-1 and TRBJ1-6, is DTAVSQTPKYLVTQMGNDKSIKCEQNLGHDTMYWYKQDSKKFLKIMFSYNNKELIINETVPNRFSPKSPDKAHLNLHINSLELGDSAVYFCASSQAATAGGSPLHFGNGTRLTVT.

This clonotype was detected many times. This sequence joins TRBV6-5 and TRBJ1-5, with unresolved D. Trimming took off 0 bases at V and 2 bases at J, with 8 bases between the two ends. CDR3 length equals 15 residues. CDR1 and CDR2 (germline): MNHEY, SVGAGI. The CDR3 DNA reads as TGTGCCAGCAGTTACTCCAGCGGTGGCAATCAGCCCCAGCATTTT. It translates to CASSYSSGGNQPQHF.

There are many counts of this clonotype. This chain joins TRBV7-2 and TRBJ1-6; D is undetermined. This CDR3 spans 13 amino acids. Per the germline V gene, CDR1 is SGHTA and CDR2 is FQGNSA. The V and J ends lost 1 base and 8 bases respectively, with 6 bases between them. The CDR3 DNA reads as TGTGCCAGCAGCTTAGACCCTTATTCACCCCTCCACTTT. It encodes CASSLDPYSPLHF.

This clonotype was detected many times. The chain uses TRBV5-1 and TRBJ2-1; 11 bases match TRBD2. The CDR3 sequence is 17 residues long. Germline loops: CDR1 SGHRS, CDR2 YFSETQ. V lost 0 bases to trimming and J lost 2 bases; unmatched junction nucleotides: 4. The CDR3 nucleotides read TGCGCCAGCAGCTTGGGCTTAGCGGGAGGGCCCTACAATGAGCAGTTCTTC. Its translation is CASSLGLAGGPYNEQFF.

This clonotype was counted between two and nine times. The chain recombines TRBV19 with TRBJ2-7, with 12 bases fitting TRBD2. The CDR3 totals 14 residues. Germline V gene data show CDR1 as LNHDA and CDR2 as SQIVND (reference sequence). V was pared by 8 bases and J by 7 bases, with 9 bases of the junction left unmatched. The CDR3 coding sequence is TGTGCCAGTGCACCTGGACTAGCGGGATCTGAGCAGTACTTC. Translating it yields CASAPGLAGSEQYF.

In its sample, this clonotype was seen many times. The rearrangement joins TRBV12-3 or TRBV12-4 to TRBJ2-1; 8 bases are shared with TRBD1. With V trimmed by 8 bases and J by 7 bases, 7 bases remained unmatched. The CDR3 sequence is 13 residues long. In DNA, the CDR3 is TGTGCCAGCTCACCAACAGGGGGAAATGAGCAGTTCTTC. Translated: CASSPTGGNEQFF.

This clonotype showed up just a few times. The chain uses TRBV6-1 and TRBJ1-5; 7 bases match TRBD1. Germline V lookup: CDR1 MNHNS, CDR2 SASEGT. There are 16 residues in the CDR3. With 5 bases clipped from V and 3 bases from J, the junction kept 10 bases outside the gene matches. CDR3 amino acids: CASSNRDSLYNQPQHF. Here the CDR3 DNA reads TGTGCCAGCAGTAATAGGGACAGTCTATACAATCAGCCCCAGCATTTT.